This T cell receptor beta chain was documented in a study of response to subunit inactivated influenza vaccine. Using its own MiXCR run on the RT-PCR reads, TCRdb lists one record per CDR3 protein. The sample shows about 780,000 distinct CDR3 sequences, about 18% of them seen only once. Notes on the study in general: Only a handful of new T cells, the authors suggested, are recruited with each seasonal influenza vaccination.

V dropped 4 bases and J dropped 1 base, with 11 bases sitting between them. Germline CDR1 is SQVTM and CDR2 is ANQGSEA. CDR3 length: 14 amino acids. This clonotype was observed at least ten times. Its antigen is undetermined. The rearrangement joins TRBV29-1 to TRBJ1-3, with D perhaps matching TRBD1 (6 bases). The sample consisted of PBMCs from blood, taken more than 4 days after vaccination. This clonotype was obtained from a man in his fifties who received an inactivated influenza vaccine. In nucleotides, the CDR3 is TGCAGCGTTGCCTGGGGGGCATCTGGAAACACCATATATTTT. Translated, it gives CSVAWGASGNTIYF. The variable domain in full, completed from reference TRBV29-1 and TRBJ1-3, reads SAVISQKPSRDICQRGTSLTIQCQVDSQVTMMFWYRQQPGQSLTLIATANQGSEATYESGFVIDKFPISRPNLTFSTLTVSNMSPEDSSIYLCSVAWGASGNTIYFGEGSWLTVV.